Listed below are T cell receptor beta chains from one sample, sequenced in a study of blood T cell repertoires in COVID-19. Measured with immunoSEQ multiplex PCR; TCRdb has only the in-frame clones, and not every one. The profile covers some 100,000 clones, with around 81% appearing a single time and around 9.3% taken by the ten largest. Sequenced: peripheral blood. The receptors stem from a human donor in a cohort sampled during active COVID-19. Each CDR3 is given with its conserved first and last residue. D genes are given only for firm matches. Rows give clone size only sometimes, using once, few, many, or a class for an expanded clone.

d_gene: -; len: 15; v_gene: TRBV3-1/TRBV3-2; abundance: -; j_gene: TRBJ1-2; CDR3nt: TGTGCCAGCAGCCAAGATCAGGGGTCGGGCTATGGCTACACCTTC; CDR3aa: CASSQDQGSGYGYTF
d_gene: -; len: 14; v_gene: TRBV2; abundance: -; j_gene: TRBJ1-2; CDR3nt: TGTGCCAGCAGTGACCCGGCAGACTCCTATGGCTACACCTTC; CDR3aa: CASSDPADSYGYTF
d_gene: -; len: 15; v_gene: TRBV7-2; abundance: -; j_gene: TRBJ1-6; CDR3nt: TGTGCCAGCAGCCCAGGGGCCGCCCGCGGCTCACCCCTCCACTTT; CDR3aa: CASSPGAARGSPLHF
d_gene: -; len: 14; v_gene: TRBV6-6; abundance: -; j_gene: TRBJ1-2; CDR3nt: TGTGCCAGCAGTTACGATCCCACTTCCTATGGCTACACCTTC; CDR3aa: CASSYDPTSYGYTF
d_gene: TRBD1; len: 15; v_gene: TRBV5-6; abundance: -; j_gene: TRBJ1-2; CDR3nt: TGTGCCAGCAGCTTAACAGGGGGCGCAGCTTACGGCTACACCTTC; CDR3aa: CASSLTGGAAYGYTF
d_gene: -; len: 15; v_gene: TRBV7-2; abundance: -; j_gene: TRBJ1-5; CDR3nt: TGTGCCAGCAGCTCAAACCGGGACACAAATCAGCCCCAGCATTTT; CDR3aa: CASSSNRDTNQPQHF
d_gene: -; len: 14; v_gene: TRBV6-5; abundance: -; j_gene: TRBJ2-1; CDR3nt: TGTGCCAGCAGCTACTCGTCCAGGGCCAATGAGCAGTTCTTC; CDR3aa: CASSYSSRANEQFF
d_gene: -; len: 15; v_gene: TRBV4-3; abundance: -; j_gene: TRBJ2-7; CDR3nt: TGCGCCAGCAGCCAAGGAGCCGACAGTTCCTACGAGCAGTACTTC; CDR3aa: CASSQGADSSYEQYF
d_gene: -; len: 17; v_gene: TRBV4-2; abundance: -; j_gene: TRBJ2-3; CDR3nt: TGTGCCAGCAGCCAAGATTTCGTGGGGGGTGGCACAGATACGCAGTATTTT; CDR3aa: CASSQDFVGGGTDTQYF
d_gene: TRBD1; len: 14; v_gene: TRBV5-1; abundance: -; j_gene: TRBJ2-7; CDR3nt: TGCGCCAGCAGCTCCGGGACAGGGTCCTACGAGCAGTACTTC; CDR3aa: CASSSGTGSYEQYF
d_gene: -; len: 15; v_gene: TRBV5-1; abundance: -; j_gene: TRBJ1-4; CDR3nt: TGCGCCAGCAGCTTGGCCGGGGCAACTAATGAAAAACTGTTTTTT; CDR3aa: CASSLAGATNEKLFF
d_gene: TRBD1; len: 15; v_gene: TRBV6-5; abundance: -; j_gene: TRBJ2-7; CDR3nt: TGTGCCAGCAGTTACTCGACAGGGGGCCCCTACGAGCAGTACTTC; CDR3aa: CASSYSTGGPYEQYF
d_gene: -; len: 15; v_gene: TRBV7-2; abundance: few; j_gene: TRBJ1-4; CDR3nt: TGTGCCAGCAGCTTAGGGCCCGGGGGGGGCGAAAAACTGTTTTTT; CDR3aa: CASSLGPGGGEKLFF
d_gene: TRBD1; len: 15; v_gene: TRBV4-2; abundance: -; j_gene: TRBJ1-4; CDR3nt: TGTGCCAGCAGCCCCCCGGCAGGGGGTAATGAAAAACTGTTTTTT; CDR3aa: CASSPPAGGNEKLFF
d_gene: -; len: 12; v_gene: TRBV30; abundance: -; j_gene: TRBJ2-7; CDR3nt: TGTGCCTGGGGAGGGACAAGAATCGAGCAGTACTTC; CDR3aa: CAWGGTRIEQYF
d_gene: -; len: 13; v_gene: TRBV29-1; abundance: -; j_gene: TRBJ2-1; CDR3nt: TGCAGCATCCCTCCGGGAAGTAGGAATGAGCAGTTCTTC; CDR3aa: CSIPPGSRNEQFF
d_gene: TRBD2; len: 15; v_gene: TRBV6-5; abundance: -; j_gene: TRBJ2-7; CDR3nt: TGTGCCAGCAGATGGACTAGCGGGAAGGGCCACGAGCAGTACTTC; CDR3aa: CASRWTSGKGHEQYF
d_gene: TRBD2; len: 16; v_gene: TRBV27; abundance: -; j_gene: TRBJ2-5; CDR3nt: TGTGCCAGCAGTTTCGTAGGACTAGCGGGGCAAGAGACCCAGTACTTC; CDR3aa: CASSFVGLAGQETQYF
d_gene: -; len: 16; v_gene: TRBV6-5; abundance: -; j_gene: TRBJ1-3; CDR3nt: TGTGCCAGCAGTTACTCGAGGGATCCCCCTGGAAACACCATATATTTT; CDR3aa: CASSYSRDPPGNTIYF
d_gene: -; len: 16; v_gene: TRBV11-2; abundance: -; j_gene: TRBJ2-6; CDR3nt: TGTGCCAGCAGCTTAGAGGCAGGGCATGGGGCCAACGTCCTGACTTTC; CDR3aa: CASSLEAGHGANVLTF
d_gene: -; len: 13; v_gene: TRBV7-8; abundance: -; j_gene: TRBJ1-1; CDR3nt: TGTGCCAGCAGTCCTAGGCTGAACACTGAAGCTTTCTTT; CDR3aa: CASSPRLNTEAFF
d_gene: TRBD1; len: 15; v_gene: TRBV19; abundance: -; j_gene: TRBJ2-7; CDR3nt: TGTGCCAGTAGCAGGGACAGGGGGCCTCCTGTAGAGCAGTACTTC; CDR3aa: CASSRDRGPPVEQYF
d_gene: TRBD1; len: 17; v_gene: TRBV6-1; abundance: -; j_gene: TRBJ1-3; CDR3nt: TGTGCCAGCAGTGAAACCCCGGCAGGGGGCTCTGGAAACACCATATATTTT; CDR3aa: CASSETPAGGSGNTIYF
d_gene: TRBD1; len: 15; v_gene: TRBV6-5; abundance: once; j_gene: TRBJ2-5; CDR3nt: TGTGCCAGCACACCCCTCGGACAGGGCGGCGAGACCCAGTACTTC; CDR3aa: CASTPLGQGGETQYF
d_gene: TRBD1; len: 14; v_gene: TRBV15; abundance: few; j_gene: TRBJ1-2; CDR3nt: TGTGCCACCAGCTCTCCGACAGGGCACTATGGCTACACCTTC; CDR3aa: CATSSPTGHYGYTF
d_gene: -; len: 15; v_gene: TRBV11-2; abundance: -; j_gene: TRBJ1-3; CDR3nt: TGTGCCAGCAGCTTAGAGGAGGGATCTGGAAACACCATATATTTT; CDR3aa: CASSLEEGSGNTIYF
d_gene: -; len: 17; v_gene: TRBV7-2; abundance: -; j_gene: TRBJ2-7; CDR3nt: TGTGCCAGCAGCCAGCACCCCCCAGGGTTGGGTGCCTACGAGCAGTACTTC; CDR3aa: CASSQHPPGLGAYEQYF
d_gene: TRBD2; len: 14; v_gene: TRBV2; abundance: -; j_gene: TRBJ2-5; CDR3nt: TGTGCCAGCAGTGGGGGCGGGAGGATAGAGACCCAGTACTTC; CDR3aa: CASSGGGRIETQYF
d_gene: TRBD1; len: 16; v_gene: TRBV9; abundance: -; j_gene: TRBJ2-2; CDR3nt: TGTGCCAGCAGCGAAACAGGGGGCGCAGTGGTCGGGGAGCTGTTTTTT; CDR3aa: CASSETGGAVVGELFF
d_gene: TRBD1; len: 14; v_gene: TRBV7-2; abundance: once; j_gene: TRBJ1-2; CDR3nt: TGTGCCAGCAGCTTAGGGACAGGGGGCAATGGCTACACCTTC; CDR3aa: CASSLGTGGNGYTF
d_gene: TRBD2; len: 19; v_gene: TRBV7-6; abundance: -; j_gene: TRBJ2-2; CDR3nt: TGTGCCAGCAGCCCAACAGGCCCCGTTTTGCGGGAGCGGACCGGGGAGCTGTTTTTT; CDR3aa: CASSPTGPVLRERTGELFF
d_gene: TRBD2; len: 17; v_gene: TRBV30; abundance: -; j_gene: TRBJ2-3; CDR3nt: TGTGCCTGGAGTTTCCCCGGGGGAGCGGGGCTCACAGATACGCAGTATTTT; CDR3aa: CAWSFPGGAGLTDTQYF
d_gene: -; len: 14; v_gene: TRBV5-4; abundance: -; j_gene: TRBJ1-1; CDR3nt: TGTGCCAGCAGCAGGGACCTGGGAGGAACTGAAGCTTTCTTT; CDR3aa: CASSRDLGGTEAFF
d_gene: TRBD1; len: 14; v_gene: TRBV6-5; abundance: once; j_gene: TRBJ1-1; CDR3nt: TGTGCCAGCAGTTTTCAGGGGGGCAACACTGAAGCTTTCTTT; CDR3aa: CASSFQGGNTEAFF
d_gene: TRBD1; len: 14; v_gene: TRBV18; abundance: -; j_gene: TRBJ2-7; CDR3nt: TGTGCCAGCTCACCACGAAAACAGGGGCCCGAGCAGTACTTC; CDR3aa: CASSPRKQGPEQYF